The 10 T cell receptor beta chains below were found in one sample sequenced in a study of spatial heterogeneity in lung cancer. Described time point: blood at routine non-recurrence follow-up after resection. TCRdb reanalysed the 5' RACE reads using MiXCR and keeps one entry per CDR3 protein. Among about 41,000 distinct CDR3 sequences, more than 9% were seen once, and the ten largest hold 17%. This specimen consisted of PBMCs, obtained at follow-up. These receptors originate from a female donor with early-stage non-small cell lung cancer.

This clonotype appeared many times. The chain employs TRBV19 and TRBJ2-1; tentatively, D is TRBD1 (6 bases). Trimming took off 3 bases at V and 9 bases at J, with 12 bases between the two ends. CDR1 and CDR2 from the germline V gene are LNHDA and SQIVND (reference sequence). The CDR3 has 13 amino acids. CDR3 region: CASSIGTLGEQFF. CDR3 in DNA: TGTGCCAGTAGTATCGGGACATTGGGTGAGCAGTTCTTC.

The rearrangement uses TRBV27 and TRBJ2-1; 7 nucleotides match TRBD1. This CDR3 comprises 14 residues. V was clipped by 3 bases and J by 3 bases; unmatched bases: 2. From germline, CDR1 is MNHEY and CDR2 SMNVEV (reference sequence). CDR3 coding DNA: TGTGCCAGCAGTTTGGGGGACAGCTACAATGAGCAGTTCTTC. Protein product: CASSLGDSYNEQFF.

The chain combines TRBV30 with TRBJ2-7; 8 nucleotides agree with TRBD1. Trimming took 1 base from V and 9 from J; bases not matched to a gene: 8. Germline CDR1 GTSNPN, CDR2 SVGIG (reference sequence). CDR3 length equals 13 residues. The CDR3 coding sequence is TGTGCCTGGAGTGGGGACAGGAGGAGGGGGCAGTACTTC. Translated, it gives CAWSGDRRRGQYF.

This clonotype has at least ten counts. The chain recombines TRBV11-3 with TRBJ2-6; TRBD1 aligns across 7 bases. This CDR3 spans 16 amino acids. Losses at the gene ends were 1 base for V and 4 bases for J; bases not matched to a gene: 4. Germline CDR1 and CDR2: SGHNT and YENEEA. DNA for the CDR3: TGTGCCAGCAGCTTAGGGGACAGACCCGGGGCCAACGTCCTGACTTTC. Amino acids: CASSLGDRPGANVLTF.

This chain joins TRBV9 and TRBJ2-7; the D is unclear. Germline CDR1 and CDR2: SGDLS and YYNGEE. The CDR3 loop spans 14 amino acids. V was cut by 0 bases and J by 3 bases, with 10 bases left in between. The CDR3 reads CASSVAEGNYEQYF. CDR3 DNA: TGTGCCAGCAGCGTAGCCGAAGGAAACTACGAGCAGTACTTC.

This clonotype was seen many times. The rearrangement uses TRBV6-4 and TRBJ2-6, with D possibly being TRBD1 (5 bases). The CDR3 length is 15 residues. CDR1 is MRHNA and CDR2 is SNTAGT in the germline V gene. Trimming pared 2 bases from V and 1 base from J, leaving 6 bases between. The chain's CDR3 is CASSDAGSGANVLTF. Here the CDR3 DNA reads TGTGCCAGCAGTGACGCAGGGTCTGGGGCCAACGTCCTGACTTTC.

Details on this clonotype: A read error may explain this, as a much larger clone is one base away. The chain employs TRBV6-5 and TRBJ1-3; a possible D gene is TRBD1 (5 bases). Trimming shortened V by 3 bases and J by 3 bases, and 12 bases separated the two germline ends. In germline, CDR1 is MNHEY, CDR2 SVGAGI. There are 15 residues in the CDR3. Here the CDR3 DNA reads TGTGCCAGCAGTTATAGTGGGGCAGTTGGAAACACCATATATTTT. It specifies CASSYSGAVGNTIYF.

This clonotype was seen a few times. CDR3 amino acids: CASTVGSGTDTQYF. In DNA form, the CDR3 reads TGTGCCAGCACCGTAGGGTCTGGGACAGATACGCAGTATTTT. The chain couples TRBV12-3 or TRBV12-4 to TRBJ2-3; D is ambiguous. V lost 7 bases, J lost 3 bases, and 14 bases lay in between. This CDR3 region has 14 residues.

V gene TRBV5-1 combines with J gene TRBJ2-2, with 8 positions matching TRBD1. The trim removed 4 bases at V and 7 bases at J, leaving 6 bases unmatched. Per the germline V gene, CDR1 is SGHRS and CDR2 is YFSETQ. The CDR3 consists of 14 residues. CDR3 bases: TGCGCCAGCAGCAGGGGACAGGCGGTCGGGGAGCTGTTTTTT. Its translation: CASSRGQAVGELFF.

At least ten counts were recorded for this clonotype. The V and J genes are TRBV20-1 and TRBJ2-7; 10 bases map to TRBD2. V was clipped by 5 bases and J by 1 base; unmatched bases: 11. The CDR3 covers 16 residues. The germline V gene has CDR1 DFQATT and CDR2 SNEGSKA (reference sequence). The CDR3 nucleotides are TGCAGTGCTGAACACCTTACTAGCGGGGCATCCTACGAGCAGTACTTC. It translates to CSAEHLTSGASYEQYF.